The present T cell receptor beta chain was sequenced within a study of blood T cell repertoires in COVID-19. Study-level background: Italy, Spain and the United States were the sources of the convalescent and acute COVID-19 samples. The analysed material was cDNA or gDNA that came from T cells, B-cell-depleted T cells, or PBMCs.

V shed 2 bases and J shed 1 base, with 5 bases lying between them. The CDR3 is 13 residues long. Germline V gene sequence: CDR1 MDHEN, CDR2 SYDVKM. Per the authors' pipeline: Scientists estimated how many nucleated cells there were by amplifying reference gene primers. This table comes from immunoSEQ multiplex PCR, and its TCRdb copy is limited to in-frame clones, with some not included. The D gene and trimming were derived from the DNA, and the V and J assignments and clone size from that table. The repertoire holds roughly 250,000 clones, with 79% as singletons. Sample: peripheral blood. V usage is TRBV28 and J usage is TRBJ1-1; no clear D. The receptor was derived from a woman aged 40 to 50 with active or convalescent COVID-19. The CDR3 DNA sequence: TGTGCCAGCAGTTTAAACAGGAACACTGAAGCTTTCTTT. This translates into CASSLNRNTEAFF. The variable domain in full, with the rest retrieved from reference TRBV28 and TRBJ1-1, is DVKVTQSSRYLVKRTGEKVFLECVQDMDHENMFWYRQDPGLGLRLIYFSYDVKMKEKGDIPEGYSVSREKKERFSLILESASTNQTSMYLCASSLNRNTEAFFGQGTRLTVV.